This T cell receptor beta chain originates from a study of blood T cell repertoires in COVID-19. Method: immunoSEQ multiplex PCR; TCRdb's copy keeps in-frame clones and lacks some. This sample has tens of thousands of clones; 75% to 90% occur once, and the top ten carry 15% to 20%. Germline CDR1 is MNHEY and CDR2 is SVGAGI. The CDR3 totals 15 residues. The V gene end was trimmed by 5 bases and the J gene end by 6 bases; junction bases not matched to a gene: 8. This chain joins TRBV6-5 and TRBJ1-3; 9 bases fit TRBD1. The sample was peripheral blood. This clonotype originated in a human donor with acute or convalescent COVID-19. The donor label of this sample is uncertain. In DNA, the CDR3 is TGTGCCAGCAGTCACACAGGGGGCAGTCAAAACACCATATATTTT. The encoded protein is CASSHTGGSQNTIYF.